The present T cell receptor beta chain was sequenced within a study of blood T cell repertoires in COVID-19. Turning to the study itself: From the United States, Italy and Spain came samples of acute and convalescent COVID-19. T cells, B-cell-depleted T cells, or PBMCs supplied cDNA or gDNA.

Per the original data handling: Reference gene primer amplification gave nucleated cell count estimates. Sequenced by immunoSEQ multiplex PCR; TCRdb stores in-frame clones only, minus some. The DNA gave D and trimming, while V, J and clone size come from that table. This sample has some 190,000 clones, with roughly 84% found just once. This CDR3 region has 15 residues. Germline V lookup: CDR1 SGHNT, CDR2 YYREEE (reference sequence). With V trimmed by 3 bases and J by 2 bases, 6 bases remained unmatched. This clone was counted only a few times. The chain carries TRBV5-4 and TRBJ2-7; 9 nucleotides line up with TRBD2. The sequence came from a human donor in a cohort sampled during active COVID-19. What was sequenced was peripheral blood. CDR3 in amino acids: CASSYGTSYTYEQYF. The CDR3 DNA reads as TGTGCCAGCAGCTACGGGACTAGCTATACCTACGAGCAGTACTTC.